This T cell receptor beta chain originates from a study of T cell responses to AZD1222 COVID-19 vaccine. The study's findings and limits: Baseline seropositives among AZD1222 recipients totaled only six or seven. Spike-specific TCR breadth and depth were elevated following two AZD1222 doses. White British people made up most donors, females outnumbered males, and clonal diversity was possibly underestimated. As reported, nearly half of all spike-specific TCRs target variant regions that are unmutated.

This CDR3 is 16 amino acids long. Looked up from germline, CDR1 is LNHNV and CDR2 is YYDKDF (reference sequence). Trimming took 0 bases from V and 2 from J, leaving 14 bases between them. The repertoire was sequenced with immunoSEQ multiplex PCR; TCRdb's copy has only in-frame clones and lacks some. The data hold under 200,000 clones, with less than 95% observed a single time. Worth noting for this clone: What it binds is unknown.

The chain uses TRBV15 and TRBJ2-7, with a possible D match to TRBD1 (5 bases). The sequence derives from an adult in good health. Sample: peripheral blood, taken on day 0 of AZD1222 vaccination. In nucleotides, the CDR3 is TGTGCCACCAGCAGAGATCGAGGCAGGGTGCCCTACGAGCAGTACTTC. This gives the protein CATSRDRGRVPYEQYF.